The 5 T cell receptor beta chains below all came from one sample that was sequenced in a study of T cell responses to AZD1222 COVID-19 vaccine. Clones were sequenced by immunoSEQ multiplex PCR, and TCRdb holds only the in-frame ones, with some missing. The sample carries some 150,000 clones, about 90% recorded once. The sequencing here drew on peripheral blood, taken on day 0 of AZD1222 vaccination. These receptors all stem from an adult in good health.

The chain uses TRBV28 and TRBJ1-2, with 11 bases fitting TRBD1. Unmatched junction bases numbered 6, after V lost 2 bases and J lost 7 bases. CDR1 is MDHEN and CDR2 is SYDVKM in the germline V gene. This CDR3 is built from 15 residues. The CDR3 sequence: CASSLGQGALGGYTF. DNA for the CDR3: TGTGCCAGCAGTTTAGGACAGGGGGCATTGGGTGGCTACACCTTC.

This clone was recorded only once. The CDR3 region has the DNA TGTGCCAGCAGCCCACGGACAGGGGGCACTAACTATGGCTACACCTTC. This codes for CASSPRTGGTNYGYTF. The chain uses TRBV5-5 and TRBJ1-2, with 11 bases identical to TRBD1. V was pared by 4 bases and J by 0 bases, with 5 bases of the junction left unmatched. The length of the CDR3 is 16 residues. Germline V gene data show CDR1 as SGHKS and CDR2 as YYEKEE (reference sequence).

The J gene is TRBJ2-2, the V gene TRBV9; 12 nucleotides match TRBD2. This CDR3 region has 20 residues. After removal of 1 base from V and 0 bases from J, the junction contained 10 bases not matched to a gene. Germline V gene lookup returns CDR1 SGDLS and CDR2 YYNGEE. CDR3 region: CASSVTPGLAGTTNTGELFF. The CDR3 DNA reads as TGTGCCAGCAGCGTAACCCCGGGACTAGCGGGCACAACGAACACCGGGGAGCTGTTTTTT.

Worth noting for this clone: Distinct nucleotide sequences in the sample also encode this CDR3. The chain recombines TRBV10-3 with TRBJ2-1; D may be TRBD1 (6 bases). Germline-derived CDR1 and CDR2 are ENHRY and SYGVKD. Trimming removed 0 bases from V and 1 base from J, with 10 bases in between. The CDR3 sequence is 16 residues long. The CDR3 DNA reads as TGTGCCATCAGTGAGTCTGGGACAAGTTCCTACAATGAGCAGTTCTTC. This codes for CAISESGTSSYNEQFF.

This chain links TRBV19 with TRBJ2-1, with TRBD2 matching 7 bases. Germline values: CDR1 LNHDA, CDR2 SQIVND (reference sequence). The CDR3 is 14 residues long. V lost 7 bases, J lost 2 bases, and 5 bases stayed unmatched. The CDR3 reads CASNSGYAYNEQFF. The CDR3 DNA sequence: TGTGCCAGTAATAGCGGGTATGCCTACAATGAGCAGTTCTTC.